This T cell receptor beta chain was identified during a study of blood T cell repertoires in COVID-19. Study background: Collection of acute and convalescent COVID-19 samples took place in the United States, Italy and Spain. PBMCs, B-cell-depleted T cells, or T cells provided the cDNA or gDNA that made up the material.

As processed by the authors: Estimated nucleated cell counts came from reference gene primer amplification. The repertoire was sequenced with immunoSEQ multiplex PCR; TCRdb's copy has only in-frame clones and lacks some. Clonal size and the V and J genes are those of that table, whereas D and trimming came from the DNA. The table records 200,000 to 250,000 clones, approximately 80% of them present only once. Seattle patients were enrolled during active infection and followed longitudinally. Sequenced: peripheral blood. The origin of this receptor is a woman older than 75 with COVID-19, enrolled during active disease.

The DNA of the CDR3 is TGTGCCAGCAGTTACTGGCGCGGGGGCCAGGAAACCCAGTACTTC. Translating gives CASSYWRGGQETQYF. The V and J genes are TRBV6-5 and TRBJ2-5; tentative D call: TRBD2 (7 bases). Germline V gene lookup returns CDR1 MNHEY and CDR2 SVGAGI. The CDR3 runs to 15 residues. Between the trimmed V and J ends, which lost 1 base and 8 bases, there was a span of 17 bases.